These 6 T cell receptor beta chains originate from one sample sequenced in a study of blood T cells in healthy people across ages. With a J-beta primer mix and a sample-barcoded 5' primer, a second PCR ran roughly 6 to 11 cycles. MiXCR, applied by TCRdb to the 5' RACE reads, yields one record per CDR3 protein. This repertoire shows about 680,000 distinct CDR3 sequences, around 48% found once; its top ten account for roughly 31%. Specimen: blood. The receptors were gathered from an older woman in good health.

The chain carries TRBV6-2 or TRBV6-3 and TRBJ2-1, with D perhaps matching TRBD1 (6 bases). CDR1 and CDR2 from the germline V gene are MNHEY and SVGEGT. Trimming removed 7 bases from V and 8 bases from J, with 21 bases in between. This CDR3 spans 15 amino acids. This CDR3 is CASNKRKQGSHEQFF. The DNA for the CDR3 is TGTGCCAGCAACAAAAGAAAACAGGGTAGCCATGAGCAGTTCTTC.

The V gene is TRBV5-1, the J gene TRBJ1-2, with TRBD1 as a possible D gene (6 bases). The CDR3 runs 15 residues. V was shortened by 4 bases and J by 3 bases, with 16 bases between the two germline ends. Germline V gene lookup returns CDR1 SGHRS and CDR2 YFSETQ. CDR3 coding DNA: TGCGCCAGCAGCGGCGGTCCCAGGGGAGACTATGGCTACACCTTC. The encoded protein is CASSGGPRGDYGYTF.

This clonotype came up once. The chain combines TRBV20-1 with TRBJ2-5; 8 bases are a match to TRBD1. The J call may be mistaken, given a closer DNA end match to TRBJ2-1. The CDR3 covers 15 residues. Germline CDR1 is DFQATT and CDR2 is SNEGSKA (reference sequence). CDR3 DNA: TGCAGTGCTAGATCTCCCCGGACAGGGCTGGAGACCCAGTTCTTC. Its protein is CSARSPRTGLETQFF.

In this sample, this clonotype turned up a few times. The chain is built from TRBV5-1 and TRBJ1-1; D not certain. The CDR3 spans 14 residues. The ends were cut back, 0 bases at V and 2 bases at J, with 8 bases in the middle. Germline V lookup: CDR1 SGHRS, CDR2 YFSETQ. The chain's CDR3 is CASSLVAENTEAFF. For the CDR3, the DNA is TGCGCCAGCAGCTTGGTAGCAGAAAACACTGAAGCTTTCTTT.

V gene TRBV9 combines with J gene TRBJ2-1; TRBD1 agrees at 9 bases. From germline, CDR1 is SGDLS and CDR2 YYNGEE. The CDR3 consists of 16 residues. V lost 6 bases and J lost 3; bases outside the gene matches: 10. CDR3 sequence reads: CASKLSGTGNYNEQFF. CDR3 in DNA: TGTGCCAGCAAGTTATCCGGGACAGGGAACTACAATGAGCAGTTCTTC.

This clonotype was counted only a few times. The V call is TRBV6-2 or TRBV6-3, the J call TRBJ2-5; TRBD2 agrees at 10 bases. Germline CDR1 reads MNHEY; CDR2 reads SVGEGT. The CDR3 contains 13 residues. V lost 11 bases and J lost 2; bases outside the gene matches: 5. The CDR3 sequence: CAARTSGQETQYF. The CDR3, as DNA: TGTGCCGCACGGACTAGCGGACAAGAGACCCAGTACTTC.